The source of this TCR beta chain is a study of technical replicates of blood from four donors. Germline CDR1 is MNHEY and CDR2 is SMNVEV (reference sequence). The V segment lost 4 bases and the J segment 6 bases; nucleotides outside the gene matches: 8. This CDR3 is built from 14 residues. Data came from immunoSEQ multiplex PCR; TCRdb stores just in-frame clones and leaves some out. The table shows about 100,000 clones, with nearly 96% occurring only once. The clonotype originates from a human donor in good health. The sample consisted of T cells isolated from PBMCs. This rearrangement joins TRBV27 to TRBJ2-7; 8 nucleotides agree with TRBD2. CDR3 amino acids: CASSSGGATGEQYF. The CDR3 coding sequence is TGTGCCAGCAGTTCGGGAGGGGCCACTGGCGAGCAGTACTTC.